This is a list of T cell receptor beta chains from one sample in a study of beta chain features in type 1 diabetes. Clones were sequenced by immunoSEQ multiplex PCR, and TCRdb holds only the in-frame ones, with some missing. The sample lists over 600,000 clones; about an eighth were seen once. Source material: naive CD4+ T cells from blood. The source is a man aged 30-40 years with type 1 diabetes. CDR3s include the opening cysteine and the closing phenylalanine or tryptophan. A D gene is named only where the DNA matches it firmly. Where a row states a size, it is once, few, many or the class of an expanded clone; other rows omit it.

v_gene	abundance	d_gene	j_gene	CDR3aa	CDR3nt
TRBV9	.	TRBD2	TRBJ2-5	CASSAAGGQETQYF	TGTGCCAGCAGCGCGGCGGGGGGGCAAGAGACCCAGTACTTC
TRBV19	.	.	TRBJ1-1	CASTYGTEAFF	TGTGCCAGTACTTATGGGACTGAAGCTTTCTTT
TRBV9	.	.	TRBJ1-1	CASSVAAGYTEAFF	TGTGCCAGCAGCGTAGCGGCAGGGTACACTGAAGCTTTCTTT
TRBV28	.	TRBD1	TRBJ2-5	CASSVTGVEKTQYF	TGTGCCAGCAGTGTAACAGGGGTCGAAAAGACCCAGTACTTC
TRBV7-9	few	TRBD1	TRBJ1-2	CASSLETGGYGYTF	TGTGCCAGCAGCTTAGAGACAGGGGGCTATGGCTACACCTTC
TRBV2	few	.	TRBJ2-3	CASSEQGSTNTQYF	TGTGCCAGCAGTGAACAGGGTTCCACGAATACGCAGTATTTT
TRBV7-9	few	TRBD1	TRBJ2-1	CASSFGTGADEQFF	TGTGCCAGCAGCTTTGGGACAGGGGCCGATGAGCAGTTCTTC
TRBV18	few	.	TRBJ1-1	CASSPTMSGTLMNTEAFF	TGTGCCAGCTCACCCACAATGAGCGGAACTCTTATGAACACTGAAGCTTTCTTT
TRBV7-2	.	.	TRBJ2-7	CASSLVVRRSYEQYF	TGTGCCAGCAGCTTAGTCGTCCGCCGCTCCTACGAGCAGTACTTC
TRBV21-1	few	.	TRBJ2-5	CATHSTSGETQYF	TGTGCCACCCATTCGACTAGCGGAGAGACCCAGTACTTC
TRBV7-2	.	TRBD1	TRBJ1-4	CASSSLPGGFGEKLFF	TGTGCCAGCAGCTCCCTTCCAGGGGGCTTTGGGGAAAAACTGTTTTTT
TRBV28	few	TRBD2	TRBJ2-2	CASSSPGLAGPGELFF	TGTGCCAGCAGTTCCCCGGGACTAGCAGGTCCCGGGGAGCTGTTTTTT
TRBV7-8	few	.	TRBJ2-3	CASSLASTDTQYF	TGTGCCAGCAGCTTAGCGAGCACAGATACGCAGTATTTT
TRBV30	few	.	TRBJ1-4	CAWSAGSGEKLFF	TGTGCCTGGTCGGCAGGCAGCGGGGAAAAACTGTTTTTT
TRBV2	.	.	TRBJ1-5	CASSSREARSNQPQHF	TGTGCCAGCAGTTCCCGGGAGGCTCGCAGCAATCAGCCCCAGCATTTT
TRBV2	few	TRBD1	TRBJ1-2	CASTIGTANYGYTF	TGTGCCAGCACTATAGGGACAGCTAACTATGGCTACACCTTC
TRBV5-1	.	TRBD2	TRBJ2-1	CASSLGPSGVNEQFF	TGCGCCAGCAGCTTGGGTCCTAGCGGGGTCAATGAGCAGTTCTTC
TRBV5-4	.	.	TRBJ2-3	CASSFTRSTDTQYF	TGTGCCAGCAGCTTTACCCGAAGCACAGATACGCAGTATTTT
TRBV7-9	few	.	TRBJ1-6	CASSPSGWNYNSPLHF	TGTGCCAGCAGCCCCAGCGGATGGAACTATAATTCACCCCTCCACTTT
TRBV7-6	.	TRBD1	TRBJ2-7	CASSTLMRTGFHEQYF	TGTGCCAGCAGCACCCTAATGAGGACAGGGTTCCACGAGCAGTACTTC
TRBV13	.	TRBD1	TRBJ2-2	CASSLRDRHTGELFF	TGTGCCAGCAGCTTACGGGACAGACACACCGGGGAGCTGTTTTTT
TRBV28	few	.	TRBJ1-4	CAALGVKGADKLFF	TGTGCCGCGCTCGGGGTGAAAGGGGCTGACAAACTGTTTTTT
TRBV30	.	TRBD1	TRBJ2-6	CAWSRTGDRSGANVLTF	TGTGCCTGGAGTCGGACAGGGGACCGCTCTGGGGCCAACGTCCTGACTTTC
TRBV13	few	.	TRBJ2-7	CASSPPQGQYSYEQYF	TGTGCCAGCAGCCCCCCGCAAGGACAGTACTCCTACGAGCAGTACTTC
TRBV5-1	few	TRBD1	TRBJ2-7	CASSPGTGGHEQYF	TGCGCCAGCAGCCCCGGGACAGGGGGCCACGAGCAGTACTTC
TRBV5-1	.	.	TRBJ2-7	CASSPRQSYEQYF	TGCGCCAGCAGCCCCAGACAAAGCTACGAGCAGTACTTC
TRBV30	few	TRBD1	TRBJ2-7	CACPRTGGSTYEQYF	TGTGCCTGTCCGCGGACAGGGGGCTCGACCTACGAGCAGTACTTC
TRBV29-1	few	TRBD1	TRBJ1-1	CSVAPGQGVPRTTEAFF	TGCAGCGTGGCTCCGGGACAGGGGGTTCCGAGGACTACTGAAGCTTTCTTT
TRBV7-9	few	.	TRBJ1-5	CASSLDVNQPQHF	TGTGCCAGCAGCTTAGACGTCAATCAGCCCCAGCATTTT
TRBV28	few	.	TRBJ2-1	CASSLGGQQSSYNEQFF	TGTGCCAGCAGTTTAGGCGGACAGCAAAGCTCCTACAATGAGCAGTTCTTC
TRBV28	.	.	TRBJ2-6	CASSLLTSGANVLTF	TGTGCCAGCAGTTTATTGACCTCTGGGGCCAACGTCCTGACTTTC
TRBV23-1	few	.	TRBJ2-3	CASSPKPEPGEDSTDTQYF	TGCGCCAGCAGTCCAAAACCTGAACCCGGGGAAGATAGCACAGATACGCAGTATTTT
TRBV6-5	.	.	TRBJ2-1	CASNRRETGDNEQFF	TGTGCCAGCAACCGAAGAGAGACAGGCGACAATGAGCAGTTCTTC
TRBV29-1	.	TRBD2	TRBJ2-3	CSVDMASGTRGTDTQYF	TGCAGCGTTGACATGGCTAGCGGGACCCGAGGGACAGATACGCAGTATTTT
TRBV10-3	.	.	TRBJ1-1	CATLPAGDTEAFF	TGTGCCACCCTCCCCGCGGGGGACACTGAAGCTTTCTTT
TRBV7-2	.	.	TRBJ1-2	CASSVRIFEGYTF	TGTGCCAGCAGCGTCCGGATTTTCGAAGGCTACACCTTC
TRBV10-3	few	TRBD2	TRBJ2-5	CAISESAGGAQETQYF	TGTGCCATCAGTGAGTCGGCGGGGGGGGCTCAAGAGACCCAGTACTTC
TRBV15	few	.	TRBJ1-1	CATSRAWAGNTEAFF	TGTGCCACCAGCAGAGCATGGGCAGGGAACACTGAAGCTTTCTTT
TRBV7-2	.	.	TRBJ2-4	CASSLKEDRNIQYF	TGTGCCAGCAGCTTAAAAGAGGACAGAAACATTCAGTACTTC
TRBV7-2	few	.	TRBJ1-3	CASSLGPGNTIYF	TGTGCCAGCAGCTTGGGTCCTGGAAACACCATATATTTT
TRBV28	few	.	TRBJ1-2	CASSTQGGGYTF	TGTGCCAGCAGCACCCAGGGAGGTGGCTACACCTTC
TRBV5-1	few	.	TRBJ2-1	CASSPGVTGTGNEQFF	TGCGCCAGCAGCCCGGGGGTGACAGGGACCGGGAATGAGCAGTTCTTC
TRBV5-8	few	.	TRBJ2-6	CASSPNGVGANVLTF	TGTGCCAGCAGCCCCAACGGGGTAGGGGCCAACGTCCTGACTTTC
TRBV13	.	.	TRBJ2-1	CASSSQGYNEQFF	TGTGCCAGCAGCTCGCAGGGATACAATGAGCAGTTCTTC
TRBV18	few	TRBD1	TRBJ2-7	CASSPQDRGDEQYF	TGTGCCAGCTCACCACAGGACAGGGGGGACGAGCAGTACTTC
TRBV7-2	.	.	TRBJ2-1	CASTPPRSGLYNEQFF	TGTGCCAGCACCCCTCCCCGGAGCGGGCTATACAATGAGCAGTTCTTC
TRBV9	.	.	TRBJ2-5	CASKRGNQETQYF	TGTGCCAGCAAAAGGGGGAATCAAGAGACCCAGTACTTC
TRBV7-2	.	TRBD2	TRBJ2-7	CASSRAGGGGYEQYF	TGTGCCAGCAGCAGAGCAGGCGGGGGTGGATACGAGCAGTACTTC
TRBV7-2	.	.	TRBJ2-7	CASSPSGFYEQYF	TGTGCCAGCAGCCCCTCAGGGTTCTACGAGCAGTACTTC
TRBV7-2	few	TRBD2	TRBJ2-3	CASSLVRGDTQYF	TGTGCCAGCAGCTTAGTGCGGGGGGATACGCAGTATTTT
TRBV7-2	.	TRBD1	TRBJ2-7	CASSAKFPGQGSYEQYF	TGTGCCAGCAGCGCAAAATTCCCGGGACAGGGGTCTTACGAGCAGTACTTC
TRBV7-9	.	TRBD1	TRBJ2-7	CASSLAGGYRWEQYF	TGTGCCAGCAGCTTAGCAGGGGGCTACCGTTGGGAGCAGTACTTC
TRBV9	few	.	TRBJ1-4	CASSVRGGRLGEKLFF	TGTGCCAGCAGCGTCCGGGGAGGACGTCTGGGTGAAAAACTGTTTTTT
TRBV6-6	.	.	TRBJ1-1	CASSRAQDLNTEAFF	TGTGCCAGCAGTCGAGCACAGGACTTGAACACTGAAGCTTTCTTT
TRBV14	.	.	TRBJ1-1	CASSLQGNTEAFF	TGTGCCAGCAGCCTTCAGGGGAACACTGAAGCTTTCTTT